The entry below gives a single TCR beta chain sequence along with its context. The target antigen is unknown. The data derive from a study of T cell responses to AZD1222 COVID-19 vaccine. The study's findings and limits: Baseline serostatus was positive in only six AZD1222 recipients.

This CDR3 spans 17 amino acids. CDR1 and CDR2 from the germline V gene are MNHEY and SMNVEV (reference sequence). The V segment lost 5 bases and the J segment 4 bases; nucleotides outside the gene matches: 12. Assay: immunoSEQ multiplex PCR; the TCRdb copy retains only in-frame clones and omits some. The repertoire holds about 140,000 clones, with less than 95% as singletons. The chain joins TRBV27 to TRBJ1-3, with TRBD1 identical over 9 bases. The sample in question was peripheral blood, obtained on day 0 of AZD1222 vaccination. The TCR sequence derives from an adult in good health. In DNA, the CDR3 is TGTGCCAGCAGTCCTCACCTCGCGGGACAGGGAGGAAACACCATATATTTT. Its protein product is CASSPHLAGQGGNTIYF.